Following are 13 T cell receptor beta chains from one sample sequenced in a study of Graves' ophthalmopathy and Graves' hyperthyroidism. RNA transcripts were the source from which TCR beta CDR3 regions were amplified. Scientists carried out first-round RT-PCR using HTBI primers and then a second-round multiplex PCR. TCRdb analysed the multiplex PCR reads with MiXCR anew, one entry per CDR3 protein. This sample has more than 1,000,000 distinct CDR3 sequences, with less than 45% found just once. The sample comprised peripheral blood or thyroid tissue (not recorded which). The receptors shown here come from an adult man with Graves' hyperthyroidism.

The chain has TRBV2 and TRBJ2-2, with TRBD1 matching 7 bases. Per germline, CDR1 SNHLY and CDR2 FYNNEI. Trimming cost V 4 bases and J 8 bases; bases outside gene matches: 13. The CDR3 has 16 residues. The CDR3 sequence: CASSGLGGQRIGELFF. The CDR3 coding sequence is TGTGCCAGCAGTGGCTTAGGGGGACAGCGCATAGGGGAGCTGTTTTTT.

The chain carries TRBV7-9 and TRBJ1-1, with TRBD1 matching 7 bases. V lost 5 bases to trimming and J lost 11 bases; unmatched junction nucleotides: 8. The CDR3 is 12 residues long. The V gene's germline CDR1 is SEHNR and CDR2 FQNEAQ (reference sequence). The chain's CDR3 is CASSGRQGWAFF. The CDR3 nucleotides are TGTGCCAGCAGCGGCCGACAGGGATGGGCTTTCTTT.

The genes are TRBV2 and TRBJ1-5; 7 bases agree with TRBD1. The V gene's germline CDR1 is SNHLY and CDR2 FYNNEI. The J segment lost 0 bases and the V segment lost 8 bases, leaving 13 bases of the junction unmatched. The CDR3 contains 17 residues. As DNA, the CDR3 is TGTGCCAGCTCACGACAGGGAGTTGGTTTTAGCAATCAGCCCCAGCATTTT. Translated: CASSRQGVGFSNQPQHF.

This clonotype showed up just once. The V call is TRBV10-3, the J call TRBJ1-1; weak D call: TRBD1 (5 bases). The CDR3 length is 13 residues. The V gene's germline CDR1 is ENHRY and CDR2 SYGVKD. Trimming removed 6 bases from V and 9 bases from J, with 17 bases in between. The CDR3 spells CAIRMGLGGKAFF. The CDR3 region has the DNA TGTGCCATCAGGATGGGACTTGGCGGCAAAGCTTTCTTT.

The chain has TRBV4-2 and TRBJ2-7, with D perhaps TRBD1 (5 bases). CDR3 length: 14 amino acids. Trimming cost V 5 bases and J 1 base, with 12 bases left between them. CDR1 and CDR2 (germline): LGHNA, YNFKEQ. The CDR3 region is CASSAPGKSYEQYF. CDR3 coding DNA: TGTGCCAGCAGCGCACCAGGGAAGTCCTACGAGCAGTACTTC.

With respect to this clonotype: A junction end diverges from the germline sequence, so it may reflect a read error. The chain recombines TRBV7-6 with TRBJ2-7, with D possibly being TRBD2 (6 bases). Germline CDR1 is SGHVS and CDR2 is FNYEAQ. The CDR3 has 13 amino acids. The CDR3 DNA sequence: TGTGCCAGCAGCTTAGCGGGCCGCGGGGAGCTGTACTTC. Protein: CASSLAGRGELYF.

Here the CDR3 DNA reads TGTGCCTGGAGAGAGGGGAAAGGCTACACCTTC. Translated: CAWREGKGYTF. J is TRBJ1-2 and V is TRBV30; D might be TRBD1 (5 bases). This CDR3 comprises 11 residues. From germline, CDR1 is GTSNPN and CDR2 SVGIG (reference sequence). V was clipped by 3 bases and J by 8 bases, with 10 bases between them.

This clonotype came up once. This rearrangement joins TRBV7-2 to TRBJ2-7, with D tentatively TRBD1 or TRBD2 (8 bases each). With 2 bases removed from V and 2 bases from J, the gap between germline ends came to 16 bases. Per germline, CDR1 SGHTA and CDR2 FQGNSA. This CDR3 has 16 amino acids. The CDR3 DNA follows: TGTGCCAGCAGCTTATATAGCGGGACAGGCACCTACGAGCAGTACTTC. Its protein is CASSLYSGTGTYEQYF.

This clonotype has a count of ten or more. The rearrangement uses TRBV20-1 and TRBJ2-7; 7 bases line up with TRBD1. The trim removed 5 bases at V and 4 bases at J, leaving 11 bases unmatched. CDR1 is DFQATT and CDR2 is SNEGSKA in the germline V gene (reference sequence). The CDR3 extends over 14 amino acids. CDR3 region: CSASPRQGRYEQYF. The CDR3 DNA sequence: TGCAGTGCTTCTCCCCGACAGGGAAGGTACGAGCAGTACTTC.

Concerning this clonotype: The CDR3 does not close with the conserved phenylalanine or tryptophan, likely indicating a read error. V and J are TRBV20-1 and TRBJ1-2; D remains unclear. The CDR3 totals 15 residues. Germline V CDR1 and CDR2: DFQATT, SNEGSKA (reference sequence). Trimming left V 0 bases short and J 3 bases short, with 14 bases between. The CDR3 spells CSARDTQRIDYGYTL. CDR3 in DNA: TGCAGTGCTAGAGATACCCAGAGAATAGACTATGGCTACACCCTC.

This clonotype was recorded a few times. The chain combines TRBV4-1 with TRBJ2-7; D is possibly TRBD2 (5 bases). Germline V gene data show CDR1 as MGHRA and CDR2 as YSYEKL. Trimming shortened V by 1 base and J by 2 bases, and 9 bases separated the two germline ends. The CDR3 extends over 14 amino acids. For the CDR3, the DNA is TGCGCCAGCAGCCAAGCAACCGGGGCCTACGAGCAGTACTTC. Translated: CASSQATGAYEQYF.

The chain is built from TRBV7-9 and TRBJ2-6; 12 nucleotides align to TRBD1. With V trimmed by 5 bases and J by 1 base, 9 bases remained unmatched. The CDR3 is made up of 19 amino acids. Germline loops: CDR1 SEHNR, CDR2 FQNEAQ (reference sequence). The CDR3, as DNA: TGTGCCAGCAGCCCATGGGGACAGGGGGCGAAATCTGGGGCCAACGTCCTGACTTTC. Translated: CASSPWGQGAKSGANVLTF. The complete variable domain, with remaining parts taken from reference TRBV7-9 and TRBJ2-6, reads DTGVSQNPRHKITKRGQNVTFRCDPISEHNRLYWYRQTLGQGPEFLTYFQNEAQLEKSRLLSDRFSAERPKGSFSTLEIQRTEQGDSAMYLCASSPWGQGAKSGANVLTFGAGSRLTVL.

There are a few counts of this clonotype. The CDR3 sequence is CASTSDRAGSFYGYTF. CDR3 DNA sequence: TGTGCCAGCACCTCGGACAGGGCCGGGAGCTTTTATGGCTACACCTTC. V is TRBV6-1 and J is TRBJ1-2, with 8 positions matching TRBD1. The CDR3 length is 16 residues. The V gene's germline CDR1 is MNHNS and CDR2 SASEGT. V gave up 7 bases and J gave up 5 bases; unmatched junction bases: 15.